This T cell receptor (beta chain) emerged from a study of breast tumors, draining lymph nodes, adjacent tissues. Overall study results and limits: Tumors had less TCR diversity than lymph nodes, more than nontumor tissue.

TCRdb re-derived calls from the multiplex PCR reads in MiXCR, one entry per CDR3 protein. Among 150,000 to 200,000 distinct CDR3 sequences listed, 30% to 40% were seen once. V trimming: 10 bases; J trimming: 7 bases; junction bases outside the gene matches: 11. The germline V gene encodes CDR1 SGDLS and CDR2 YYNGEE. The CDR3 sequence is 13 residues long. Samples came from axillary lymph nodes draining the breast cancer. Concerning this clonotype: No antigen is known for it.

The source of this sequence is a female donor with breast cancer. Some clones in this sample may be carry-over from other donors' samples. V gene TRBV9 combines with J gene TRBJ2-5; TRBD2 aligns across 9 bases. The sequenced sample consisted of axillary lymph node tissue. CDR3 nucleotide sequence: TGTGCCGCCACGGCGGGGGGGAAGAGGACCCAGTACTTC. Amino acids: CAATAGGKRTQYF.